This TCR beta chain stems from a study of CD8 T cells in ankylosing spondylitis. Overall study findings and caveats: In ankylosing spondylitis blood, a motif of roughly 8 highly homologous TCR beta variants appeared characteristic. Enrichment of disease-linked clones was reportedly significant in matched ankylosing spondylitis synovial fluid.

This clonotype turned up a few times. Its antigen is currently unknown. Library preparation for TCR beta used quantitative 5'-RACE with molecular barcodes. TCRdb reprocessed the 5' RACE reads via MiXCR and lists one record per CDR3 protein. Of hundreds of thousands of distinct CDR3 sequences detected, about 12% appear once; the ten largest clones hold about 0.5%. The sequence was obtained from a male donor with ankylosing spondylitis. Source material: blood, either unsorted or a sorted T cell fraction (not recorded which).

The CDR3 DNA reads as TGCAGTGCTAGAGATGGGGGGAGGAGCTCCTACAATGAGCAGTTCTTC. It translates to CSARDGGRSSYNEQFF. The chain recombines TRBV20-1 with TRBJ2-1; tentatively, D is TRBD2 (6 bases). The germline V gene encodes CDR1 DFQATT and CDR2 SNEGSKA (reference sequence). V lost 0 bases, J lost 0 bases, and 12 bases lay in between. The CDR3 extends over 16 amino acids.